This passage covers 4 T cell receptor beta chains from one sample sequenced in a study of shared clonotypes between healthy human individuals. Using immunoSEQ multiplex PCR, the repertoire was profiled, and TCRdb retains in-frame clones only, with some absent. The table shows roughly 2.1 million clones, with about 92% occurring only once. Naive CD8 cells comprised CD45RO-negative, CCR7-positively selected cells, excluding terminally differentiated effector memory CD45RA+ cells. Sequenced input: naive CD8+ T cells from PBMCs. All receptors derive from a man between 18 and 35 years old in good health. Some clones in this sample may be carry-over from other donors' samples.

The CDR3 loop reads CASSLGSIFGGLWGTEAFF. The CDR3 nucleotides are TGCGCCAGCAGCTTGGGGTCTATTTTCGGGGGTCTATGGGGCACTGAAGCTTTCTTT. V and J are TRBV5-1 and TRBJ1-1; weak D call: TRBD1 (5 bases). There are 19 residues in the CDR3. V shed 0 bases and J shed 4 bases, with 25 bases lying between them. Germline CDR1 is SGHRS and CDR2 is YFSETQ.

The CDR3 reads CASRDWVGELFF. CDR3 DNA sequence: TGTGCCAGCAGAGATTGGGTGGGGGAGCTGTTTTTT. The chain uses TRBV11-3 and TRBJ2-2, with D unresolved. This CDR3 contains 12 residues. The V gene's germline CDR1 is SGHNT and CDR2 YENEEA. V was pared by 6 bases and J by 8 bases, with 10 bases between.

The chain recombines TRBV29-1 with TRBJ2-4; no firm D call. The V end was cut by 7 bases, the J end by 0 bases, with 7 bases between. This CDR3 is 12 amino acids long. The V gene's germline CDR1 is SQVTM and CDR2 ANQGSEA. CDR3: CSGVLAKNIQYF. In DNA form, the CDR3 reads TGCAGCGGAGTGCTAGCCAAAAACATTCAGTACTTC.

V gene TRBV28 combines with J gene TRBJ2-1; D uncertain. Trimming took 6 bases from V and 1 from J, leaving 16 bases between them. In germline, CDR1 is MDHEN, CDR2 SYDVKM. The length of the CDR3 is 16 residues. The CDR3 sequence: CASSLELLRSYNEQFF. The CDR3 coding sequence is TGTGCCAGCAGCCTCGAACTTCTACGGTCCTACAATGAGCAGTTCTTC.